The 7 T cell receptor beta chains given below trace back to one sample, sequenced in a study of T-cell reconstitution after alpha-beta-depleted transplantation in children. A TCRbeta library incorporating unique molecular identifiers was prepared. TCRdb reprocessed the PCR reads with MiXCR, giving one entry per CDR3 protein. The table has some 600,000 distinct CDR3 sequences, under 15% seen once. The source material was PBMCs, mostly from graft donor cells, sampled 360 days after TCRalphabeta/CD19-depleted stem cell transplant. The receptors originated from a male patient under 18 who had a stem cell transplant for acute myeloid leukemia, so the T cells may come from the graft donor.

The chain employs TRBV3-1 and TRBJ2-1, with D possibly TRBD2 on 5 matching bases. The CDR3 consists of 15 residues. CDR1 and CDR2 (germline): LGHDT, YNNKEL (reference sequence). V was trimmed by 3 bases and J by 3 bases, leaving 12 bases between them. In nucleotides, the CDR3 is TGTGCCAGCAGCCAGTTACTTGGACTCTACAATGAGCAGTTCTTC. This gives the protein CASSQLLGLYNEQFF.

This rearrangement joins TRBV4-2 to TRBJ2-7, with D perhaps TRBD1 (6 bases). This CDR3 has 14 residues. The germline V gene has CDR1 LGHNA and CDR2 YNFKEQ. Trimming stripped 0 bases from V and 5 bases from J, with 11 bases between. CDR3 in DNA: TGTGCCAGCAGCCAAGATTCTTACAGGGACGAGCAGTACTTC. It specifies CASSQDSYRDEQYF.

This clonotype was found many times. This chain uses TRBV7-9 with TRBJ2-7; 12 bases map to TRBD2. Trimming at V came to 3 bases and at J to 5 bases, leaving 5 bases not matched to a gene. The CDR3 contains 15 residues. The germline gives CDR1 SEHNR, CDR2 FQNEAQ (reference sequence). The CDR3 region has the DNA TGTGCCAGCAGCTTTCTAGCGGGAGGGCCCCACGAGCAGTACTTC. Encoded protein: CASSFLAGGPHEQYF.

This clonotype was seen repeatedly, ten times or more. The CDR3 region is CASSLMTVPSYEQYF. In nucleotides, the CDR3 is TGTGCCAGCAGCCTGATGACAGTCCCTTCCTACGAGCAGTACTTC. This chain joins TRBV7-2 and TRBJ2-7; perhaps TRBD1 as D (5 bases). Germline loops: CDR1 SGHTA, CDR2 FQGNSA. Trimming pared 5 bases from V and 1 base from J, leaving 15 bases between. The CDR3 is made up of 15 amino acids. Full variable domain (outside the CDR3, taken from reference TRBV7-2 and TRBJ2-7): GAGVSQSPSNKVTEKGKDVELRCDPISGHTALYWYRQSLGQGLEFLIYFQGNSAPDKSGLPSDRFSAERTGGSVSTLTIQRTQQEDSAVYLCASSLMTVPSYEQYFGPGTRLTVT.

The chain is built from TRBV7-3 and TRBJ2-7; tentative D call: TRBD2 (6 bases). This CDR3 contains 14 residues. The V end lost 3 bases, the J end lost 3 bases, and 12 bases lay between the germline ends. Germline V lookup: CDR1 SGHTA, CDR2 FQGTGA. The CDR3 region has the DNA TGTGCCAGCAGCTTGGGGACTTCCAACTACGAGCAGTACTTC. Translation: CASSLGTSNYEQYF.

A single count supports this clonotype. The V gene is TRBV9, the J gene TRBJ2-7; weak D call: TRBD2 (6 bases). CDR3 length equals 15 residues. Germline lookup yields CDR1 SGDLS and CDR2 YYNGEE. The V end was cut by 0 bases, the J end by 3 bases, with 13 bases between. The CDR3 sequence is CASSVGGKAFYEQYF. CDR3 DNA sequence: TGTGCCAGCAGCGTAGGCGGGAAGGCCTTCTACGAGCAGTACTTC.

This clonotype turned up a few times. This chain links TRBV3-1 with TRBJ2-1; 9 bases match TRBD2. CDR1 is LGHDT, CDR2 YNNKEL, per germline (reference sequence). J was trimmed by 9 bases and V by 4 bases; bases with no gene match: 19. The CDR3 loop spans 18 amino acids. The DNA for the CDR3 is TGTGCCAGCAGCCTAAGACTAGCGGCTAACCTCCCCGACAGTGAGCAGTTCTTC. This translates into CASSLRLAANLPDSEQFF.